The 4 T cell receptor beta chains in this list originate from one sample, sequenced in a study of blood T cells in healthy people across ages. The use of a sample-barcoded 5' primer and a J-beta primer mix characterized a second PCR of roughly 7 to 11 cycles. Each CDR3 protein gets one entry after TCRdb re-called the 5' RACE reads with MiXCR. Of more than 650,000 distinct CDR3 sequences in the sample, roughly 50% were seen once. The sequencing sample was made of blood. These receptors came from a man at least 80 years old in good health.

This clonotype showed up just a few times. J is TRBJ2-1 and V is TRBV12-3 or TRBV12-4; 15 bases are shared with TRBD2. The CDR3 consists of 15 residues. Trimming at V came to 5 bases and at J to 9 bases, leaving 5 bases not matched to a gene. In DNA form, the CDR3 reads TGTGCCAGCAGTGAACCGGGACTAGCGGGAGGTGAGCAGTTCTTC. Its translation: CASSEPGLAGGEQFF.

The V call is TRBV12-3 or TRBV12-4, the J call TRBJ2-7; no reliable D call. This CDR3 is 15 amino acids long. The V end was cut by 4 bases, the J end by 2 bases, with 15 bases between. CDR3 nucleotides: TGTGCCAGCAGTTCCCTTAAAGGGCCCCCCTACGAGCAGTACTTC. Amino acids: CASSSLKGPPYEQYF.

This clonotype was recorded at least ten times. The V and J genes are TRBV3-1 and TRBJ2-5; TRBD2 matches at 9 bases. The germline V gene has CDR1 LGHDT and CDR2 YNNKEL (reference sequence). J was trimmed by 5 bases and V by 1 base; bases with no gene match: 5. The CDR3 is made up of 15 amino acids. DNA of the CDR3: TGTGCCAGCAGCCAAGTAAGCGGGAGGAGGGAGACCCAGTACTTC. It encodes CASSQVSGRRETQYF.

This clonotype was seen ten or more times. The V gene is TRBV29-1, the J gene TRBJ2-1; 8 nucleotides agree with TRBD2. Germline CDR1 SQVTM, CDR2 ANQGSEA. J lost 4 bases, V lost 3 bases, and 5 bases had no gene match. This CDR3 contains 14 residues. The CDR3 is CSVDPGRGYNEQFF. The CDR3 DNA reads as TGCAGCGTTGACCCCGGGAGGGGTTACAATGAGCAGTTCTTC.